Listed below are T cell receptor beta chains from one sample, sequenced in a study of blood T cell repertoires in COVID-19. The data were produced by immunoSEQ multiplex PCR, yet TCRdb's version contains in-frame clones alone and is incomplete. The sample lists about 370,000 clones; 80% to 90% were seen once. The sample consisted of PBMCs or T cells enriched from blood (not recorded which). Source of these receptors: a man aged 18 to 30 who had recovered from COVID-19. Each CDR3 is given with its conserved first and last residue. Each record gives: clone size, V gene, J gene, D gene, CDR3 protein, CDR3 DNA. D genes are given only for firm matches. For some rows the clone size is stated as once, few or many, or as a class when expanded; others skip it.

size: NA
V: TRBV6-5
J: TRBJ1-5
D: TRBD1
CDR3: CATRTGGGNQPQHF
DNA: TGTGCCACCCGGACAGGGGGTGGCAATCAGCCCCAGCATTTT

size: NA
V: TRBV19
J: TRBJ1-2
D: TRBD1
CDR3: CASSLRTGGGGGYTF
DNA: TGTGCCAGTAGTCTTCGGACAGGGGGCGGCGGTGGCTACACCTTC

size: NA
V: TRBV18
J: TRBJ2-1
D: TRBD2
CDR3: CASSTGTSGRNEQFF
DNA: TGTGCCAGCTCAACCGGGACTAGCGGGAGGAATGAGCAGTTCTTC

size: NA
V: TRBV30
J: TRBJ1-2
D: TRBD1
CDR3: CAWSATGTGKYGYTF
DNA: TGTGCCTGGAGCGCCACCGGGACAGGGAAGTATGGCTACACCTTC

size: NA
V: TRBV5-5
J: TRBJ2-5
D: NA
CDR3: CASSLWRDYQETQYF
DNA: TGTGCCAGCAGCTTGTGGCGGGATTACCAAGAGACCCAGTACTTC

size: NA
V: TRBV9
J: TRBJ2-7
D: NA
CDR3: CASSVAAGLTYEQYF
DNA: TGTGCCAGCAGCGTAGCGGCGGGGCTAACCTACGAGCAGTACTTC

size: once
V: TRBV25-1
J: TRBJ2-5
D: NA
CDR3: CASSSSEETQYF
DNA: TGTGCCAGCAGTTCCTCTGAAGAGACCCAGTACTTC

size: NA
V: TRBV9
J: TRBJ2-2
D: NA
CDR3: CASSPSPDTGELFF
DNA: TGTGCCAGCAGCCCCTCGCCGGACACCGGGGAGCTGTTTTTT

size: NA
V: TRBV6-4
J: TRBJ1-2
D: NA
CDR3: CASSPTTANYGYTF
DNA: TGTGCCAGCAGCCCCACCACTGCTAACTATGGCTACACCTTC

size: few
V: TRBV30
J: TRBJ1-2
D: TRBD1
CDR3: CAWTEGAYPYGYTF
DNA: TGTGCCTGGACGGAGGGGGCGTATCCCTATGGCTACACCTTC

size: NA
V: TRBV23-1
J: TRBJ2-2
D: NA
CDR3: CASSQKPRVGNTGELFF
DNA: TGCGCCAGCAGTCAAAAGCCGAGGGTGGGGAACACCGGGGAGCTGTTTTTT

size: many
V: TRBV4-2
J: TRBJ2-2
D: NA
CDR3: CASSQVSTGELFF
DNA: TGTGCCAGCAGCCAAGTCAGCACCGGGGAGCTGTTTTTT

size: NA
V: TRBV3-1/TRBV3-2
J: TRBJ1-1
D: TRBD1
CDR3: CASSQTTGSTEAFF
DNA: TGTGCCAGCAGCCAGACGACAGGGTCCACTGAAGCTTTCTTT

size: NA
V: TRBV9
J: TRBJ2-1
D: NA
CDR3: CASSVLIAANSYNEQFF
DNA: TGTGCCAGCAGCGTACTGATAGCAGCAAACTCCTACAATGAGCAGTTCTTC

size: NA
V: TRBV15
J: TRBJ2-5
D: NA
CDR3: CATSRDYAGLETQYF
DNA: TGTGCCACCAGCAGAGATTATGCGGGGCTGGAGACCCAGTACTTC

size: NA
V: TRBV28
J: TRBJ1-2
D: TRBD1
CDR3: CASRGTGDPYGYTF
DNA: TGTGCCAGCAGGGGGACAGGGGACCCCTATGGCTACACCTTC

size: NA
V: TRBV19
J: TRBJ2-7
D: TRBD1
CDR3: CASSAGQGVQEQYF
DNA: TGTGCCAGTAGTGCGGGACAGGGGGTGCAAGAGCAGTACTTC

size: NA
V: TRBV30
J: TRBJ2-1
D: TRBD2
CDR3: CAWALTSGRAGEQFF
DNA: TGTGCCTGGGCTTTGACTAGCGGGAGGGCCGGTGAGCAGTTCTTC

size: NA
V: TRBV12-2
J: TRBJ1-2
D: NA
CDR3: CASRLKTAKFLNYGYTF
DNA: TGTGCAAGTCGCTTGAAGACAGCGAAATTCCTTAACTATGGCTACACCTTC

size: NA
V: TRBV5-6
J: TRBJ2-3
D: NA
CDR3: CASGTTPNTQYF
DNA: TGTGCCAGCGGAACTACTCCGAATACGCAGTATTTT

size: NA
V: TRBV3-1/TRBV3-2
J: TRBJ1-2
D: NA
CDR3: CASSQDAGDGGYTF
DNA: TGTGCCAGCAGCCAAGACGCAGGGGACGGCGGCTACACCTTC

size: NA
V: TRBV19
J: TRBJ1-1
D: TRBD1
CDR3: CASRTQETGGTEAFF
DNA: TGTGCCAGTAGGACACAGGAGACAGGGGGCACTGAAGCTTTCTTT

size: NA
V: TRBV7-9
J: TRBJ1-3
D: NA
CDR3: CASSFQAGNTIYF
DNA: TGTGCCAGCAGCTTCCAGGCTGGAAACACCATATATTTT

size: NA
V: TRBV19
J: TRBJ1-2
D: TRBD1
CDR3: CASTALQGGLFYGYTF
DNA: TGTGCCAGTACCGCCCTCCAGGGGGGCTTATTCTATGGCTACACCTTC

size: NA
V: TRBV18
J: TRBJ1-5
D: TRBD1
CDR3: CASSPTGVNQPQHF
DNA: TGTGCCAGCTCACCAACAGGGGTTAATCAGCCCCAGCATTTT

size: NA
V: TRBV6-1
J: TRBJ1-2
D: NA
CDR3: CASSDNEANYGYTF
DNA: TGTGCCAGCAGTGACAATGAGGCTAACTATGGCTACACCTTC

size: few
V: TRBV19
J: TRBJ1-1
D: NA
CDR3: CASSMQGAAEAFF
DNA: TGTGCCAGTAGTATGCAGGGTGCGGCTGAAGCTTTCTTT